The 12 T cell receptor beta chains given below trace back to one sample, sequenced in a study of blood T cell repertoires in COVID-19. Assay: immunoSEQ multiplex PCR; the TCRdb copy retains only in-frame clones and omits some. The sample gives a few hundred thousand clones, 80% to 90% of which show up once; over 9.5% is in the top ten. Sequencing was performed on PBMCs or T cells enriched from blood (not recorded which). All receptors derive from a woman aged 18-35 years who had recovered from COVID-19.

This chain links TRBV7-6 with TRBJ1-5, with D hard to call. Per the germline V gene, CDR1 is SGHVS and CDR2 is FNYEAQ. Trimming took off 2 bases at V and 4 bases at J, with 3 bases between the two ends. The CDR3 loop spans 12 amino acids. CDR3 residues: CASSLPNQPQHF. The CDR3 DNA is TGTGCCAGCAGCTTACCTAATCAGCCCCAGCATTTT.

The rearrangement uses TRBV28 and TRBJ1-1; no firm D call. The germline V gene has CDR1 MDHEN and CDR2 SYDVKM. V lost 2 bases, J lost 0 bases, and 10 bases lay in between. The CDR3 has 15 amino acids. The CDR3 bases are TGTGCCAGCAGTTTAAGAGGAGTAATGAACACTGAAGCTTTCTTT. Translating gives CASSLRGVMNTEAFF. Full variable domain (outside the CDR3, taken from reference TRBV28 and TRBJ1-1): DVKVTQSSRYLVKRTGEKVFLECVQDMDHENMFWYRQDPGLGLRLIYFSYDVKMKEKGDIPEGYSVSREKKERFSLILESASTNQTSMYLCASSLRGVMNTEAFFGQGTRLTVV.

The chain joins TRBV30 to TRBJ1-2, with TRBD1 as a possible D gene (5 bases). V gave up 2 bases and J gave up 2 bases, with 9 bases separating them. Germline V CDR1 and CDR2: GTSNPN, SVGIG (reference sequence). The length of the CDR3 is 13 residues. The CDR3 sequence: CAWSTGANYGYTF. Here the CDR3 DNA reads TGTGCCTGGAGTACAGGAGCGAACTATGGCTACACCTTC.

The chain recombines TRBV6-1 with TRBJ2-5; 11 nucleotides agree with TRBD2. This CDR3 spans 17 amino acids. Germline V gene sequence: CDR1 MNHNS, CDR2 SASEGT. With V trimmed by 2 bases and J by 0 bases, 5 bases remained unmatched. CDR3 in amino acids: CASSERLAGGDQETQYF. CDR3 DNA sequence: TGTGCCAGCAGTGAACGGCTAGCGGGAGGCGACCAAGAGACCCAGTACTTC.

The chain combines TRBV3-1 (or the pseudogene TRBV3-2) with TRBJ2-5, with 8 bases identical to TRBD1. Germline V gene lookup returns CDR1 LGHDT and CDR2 YNNKEL (reference sequence). V lost 3 bases and J lost 2; bases outside the gene matches: 5. CDR3 length equals 15 residues. CDR3 coding DNA: TGTGCCAGCAGCCAGGGGACAGGCCCGCAAGAGACCCAGTACTTC. Translating it yields CASSQGTGPQETQYF.

There are a few counts of this clone. The rearrangement joins TRBV9 to TRBJ2-2; possible D gene TRBD1, 6 bases. CDR1 SGDLS and CDR2 YYNGEE come from the germline V gene. Trimming shortened V by 3 bases and J by 4 bases, and 13 bases separated the two germline ends. This CDR3 is 15 amino acids long. The CDR3 DNA is TGTGCCAGCAGCGCTAGTACAGGGACCACCGGGGAGCTGTTTTTT. Translated, it gives CASSASTGTTGELFF.

The J gene is TRBJ2-2, the V gene TRBV9; D call uncertain. Trimming cost V 4 bases and J 2 bases, with 6 bases left between them. From germline, CDR1 is SGDLS and CDR2 YYNGEE. The CDR3 length is 13 residues. The CDR3 DNA reads TGTGCCAGCAGCCAGGTTAACACCGGGGAGCTGTTTTTT. Residues: CASSQVNTGELFF.

The rearrangement joins TRBV19 to TRBJ2-3; weak D call: TRBD2 (5 bases). Germline V CDR1 and CDR2: LNHDA, SQIVND (reference sequence). The CDR3 consists of 14 residues. V was trimmed by 3 bases and J by 4 bases, leaving 11 bases between them. The CDR3 nucleotides read TGTGCCAGTAGTATTAGCGCCGATCCAGATACGCAGTATTTT. It encodes CASSISADPDTQYF.

This chain joins TRBV13 and TRBJ2-1, with D maybe TRBD2 (6 bases). This CDR3 has 15 amino acids. Deletions cut 5 bases from V and 9 bases from J, with 20 bases between. CDR1 PRHDT and CDR2 FYEKMQ come from the germline V gene (reference sequence). CDR3 DNA: TGTGCCAGCAGCGTATCCCGCGGGCTAGCGACTGAGCAGTTCTTC. It is translated as CASSVSRGLATEQFF.

On this clone: The sample carries other DNA sequences with the same CDR3. The chain uses TRBV6-4 and TRBJ2-2, with no clear D. Germline CDR1 MRHNA, CDR2 SNTAGT. Trimming removed 0 bases from V and 5 bases from J, with 4 bases in between. CDR3 length: 13 residues. The CDR3 here is CASSDSSTGELFF. As DNA, the CDR3 is TGTGCCAGCAGTGACTCCTCTACCGGGGAGCTGTTTTTT.

This sequence joins TRBV2 and TRBJ2-3, with 7 bases that match TRBD2. This CDR3 has 13 residues. CDR1 and CDR2 from the germline V gene are SNHLY and FYNNEI. V shed 5 bases and J 5 bases; nucleotides not matched to a gene: 4. For the CDR3, the DNA is TGTGCCAGCAGTCCAACGGGGGGAGATACGCAGTATTTT. Translation gives CASSPTGGDTQYF.

The rearrangement uses TRBV28 and TRBJ1-2; a weak D match, TRBD1 (5 bases). Trimming took 6 bases from V and 8 from J, leaving 22 bases between them. Per germline, CDR1 MDHEN and CDR2 SYDVKM. The CDR3 consists of 15 residues. The CDR3 sequence is CASRSTDPMVAGYTF. CDR3 coding DNA: TGTGCCAGCAGATCGACAGACCCTATGGTTGCAGGCTACACCTTC.